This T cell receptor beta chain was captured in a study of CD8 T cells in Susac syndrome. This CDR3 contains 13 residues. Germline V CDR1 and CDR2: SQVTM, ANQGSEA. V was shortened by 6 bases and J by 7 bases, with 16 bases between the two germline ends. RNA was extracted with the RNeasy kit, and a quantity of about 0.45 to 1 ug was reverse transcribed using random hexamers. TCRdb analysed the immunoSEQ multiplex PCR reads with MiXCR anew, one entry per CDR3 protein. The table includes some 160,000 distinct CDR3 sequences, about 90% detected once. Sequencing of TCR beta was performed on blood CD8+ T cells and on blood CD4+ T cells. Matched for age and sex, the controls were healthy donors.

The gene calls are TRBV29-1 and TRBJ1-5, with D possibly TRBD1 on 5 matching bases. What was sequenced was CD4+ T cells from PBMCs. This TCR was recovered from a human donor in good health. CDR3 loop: CSVQRGPEQPQHF. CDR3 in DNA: TGCAGCGTCCAACGGGGACCGGAACAGCCCCAGCATTTT.